The entry that follows covers one T cell receptor (beta chain) sequence. The use of genomic DNA as template underpinned the TCR beta VDJ and CDR3 profiling. MiXCR, run by TCRdb on the reads, gives a single entry per CDR3 protein. The repertoire holds roughly 250,000 distinct CDR3 sequences, with about 80% as singletons. Sequencing was done on patients that had shown CD8+CD57+ cell expansion by flow cytometry. This record belongs to a study of CD8+CD57+ T cells in acquired aplastic anemia. About the research overall: Sorted cells (CD4+ and CD8+) yielded DNA amounts that averaged approximately 3.2 ug.

The CDR3 is made up of 16 amino acids. V dropped 0 bases and J dropped 3 bases, with 9 bases sitting between them. Germline loops: CDR1 SGHTA, CDR2 FQGNSA. What was sequenced was sorted CD4+, CD8+, or CD8+CD57+ T cells (not recorded which) from PBMCs. The clonotype was recovered from a human donor with aplastic anemia. This chain joins TRBV7-2 and TRBJ1-6; D gene ambiguous. CDR3 in amino acids: CASSLAGGGYNSPLHF. CDR3 DNA sequence: TGTGCCAGCAGCTTAGCGGGAGGCGGCTATAATTCACCCCTCCACTTT.